One and the same sample provided the 24 T cell receptor beta chains below, sequenced in a study of response to subunit inactivated influenza vaccine. TCRdb independently ran MiXCR on the RT-PCR reads; one entry per CDR3 protein. The sample holds just under 550,000 distinct CDR3 sequences, around 21% seen once. These sequences were also reported in another study, on T cells expressing NK-cell markers. In that study: The authors generated TCR beta cDNA through 5'RACE template switching with UMIs.

The specimen was CD4+ T cells sorted from PBMCs, collected approximately 13 days after vaccination. The receptor set was obtained from a man in his fifties or sixties who received an inactivated influenza vaccine.

This clonotype occurred many times. The gene calls are TRBV3-1 and TRBJ1-2; unclear D gene. The CDR3 totals 16 residues. The germline V and J ends were trimmed by 4 bases and 8 bases, with 23 bases remaining between them. Germline values: CDR1 LGHDT, CDR2 YNNKEL (reference sequence). The CDR3 DNA sequence: TGTGCCAGCAGCCCCAACTTATGGACCGCCACGGTCGGCTACACCTTC. Translated, it gives CASSPNLWTATVGYTF.

The sample holds a few counts of this clonotype. The chain is built from TRBV28 and TRBJ2-7; D is unresolved. This CDR3 is 11 amino acids long. Trimming stripped 5 bases from V and 6 bases from J, with 8 bases between. From germline, CDR1 is MDHEN and CDR2 SYDVKM. CDR3 in DNA: TGTGCCAGCAGTGAACAAGGCGAGCAGTACTTC. It is translated as CASSEQGEQYF.

This clonotype was seen more than once but under ten times. This CDR3 reads CASSQMGYNEKLFF. The CDR3 coding sequence is TGTGCCAGCAGTCAGATGGGGTATAATGAAAAACTGTTTTTT. The genes are TRBV2 and TRBJ1-4; no clear D. The CDR3 sequence is 14 residues long. V gave up 5 bases and J gave up 4 bases, with 11 bases separating them. Germline V gives CDR1 SNHLY, CDR2 FYNNEI.

This clonotype was observed a few times. J is TRBJ2-4 and V is TRBV28; perhaps D is TRBD1 or TRBD2 (5 bases each). CDR1 MDHEN and CDR2 SYDVKM come from the germline V gene. Trimming pared 6 bases from V and 0 bases from J, leaving 15 bases between. The CDR3 loop spans 16 amino acids. For the CDR3, the DNA is TGTGCCAGCAGACCGTCAGGGAGATTAGCCAAAAACATTCAGTACTTC. Its protein is CASRPSGRLAKNIQYF.

The rearrangement uses TRBV20-1 and TRBJ2-7; TRBD1 or TRBD2 may be the D gene (5 bases each). Deletions cut 5 bases from V and 2 bases from J, with 10 bases between. The CDR3 consists of 12 residues. Germline CDR1 and CDR2: DFQATT and SNEGSKA (reference sequence). The CDR3 protein is CSAARDAYEQYF. The DNA of the CDR3 is TGCAGTGCTGCCCGGGACGCCTACGAGCAGTACTTC.

This clonotype was found a few times. The J gene is TRBJ1-3, the V gene TRBV5-1; D is ambiguous. Trimming removed 0 bases at V and 0 bases at J, with 10 bases between. The germline V gene has CDR1 SGHRS and CDR2 YFSETQ. This CDR3 is built from 16 residues. This chain's CDR3 is CASSLDVAGSGNTIYF. The CDR3 nucleotides are TGCGCCAGCAGCTTGGATGTCGCCGGCTCTGGAAACACCATATATTTT.

This clonotype has only a few counts. V usage is TRBV5-1 and J usage is TRBJ1-3, with D maybe TRBD1 (5 bases). CDR3 length: 20 residues. Trimming took 0 bases from V and 0 from J, leaving 22 bases between them. From germline, CDR1 is SGHRS and CDR2 YFSETQ. The CDR3 bases are TGCGCCAGCAGCTTGGCCCCCGTTCAGAAGGGGTCCTCCTCTGGAAACACCATATATTTT. Translated, it gives CASSLAPVQKGSSSGNTIYF.

This clonotype was recorded a few times. The chain has TRBV20-1 and TRBJ1-6; D not resolved. V was cut by 6 bases and J by 9 bases, with 24 bases left in between. Looked up from germline, CDR1 is DFQATT and CDR2 is SNEGSKA (reference sequence). This CDR3 is built from 16 residues. This chain's CDR3 is CSAPIPGYSSGSPLHF. CDR3 nucleotides: TGCAGTGCCCCAATCCCGGGGTATAGCAGCGGTTCACCCCTCCACTTT.

In this sample, this clonotype turned up many times. The V and J genes are TRBV5-1 and TRBJ2-3; no firm D call. Trimming left V 6 bases short and J 2 bases short, with 13 bases between. CDR3 length: 14 amino acids. CDR1 and CDR2 (germline): SGHRS, YFSETQ. DNA of the CDR3: TGCGCCAGCACTACCGGGTCTCCCACAGATACGCAGTATTTT. Its protein is CASTTGSPTDTQYF.

A few counts support this clonotype. The chain combines TRBV28 with TRBJ2-5, with 9 nucleotides matching TRBD2. This CDR3 is built from 16 residues. Trimming took 1 base from V and 5 from J; bases not matched to a gene: 8. Germline CDR1 is MDHEN and CDR2 is SYDVKM. CDR3: CASSLSGGRASETQYF. DNA for the CDR3: TGTGCCAGCAGTTTATCAGGCGGGAGGGCCTCGGAGACCCAGTACTTC.

The chain combines TRBV28 with TRBJ1-2; D perhaps matches TRBD1 (5 bases). The CDR3 is made up of 14 amino acids. V lost 2 bases and J lost 7, with 14 bases in between. Germline CDR1 MDHEN, CDR2 SYDVKM. The CDR3 is CASSLSPGPRGYTF. CDR3 bases: TGTGCCAGCAGTTTAAGTCCAGGGCCTCGTGGCTACACCTTC.

This clonotype was counted a few times. The chain links TRBV7-6 to TRBJ2-7, with unresolved D. V lost 5 bases to trimming and J lost 0 bases, with 20 bases between them. The CDR3 is made up of 17 amino acids. CDR1 is SGHVS and CDR2 is FNYEAQ in the germline V gene. CDR3 DNA: TGTGCCAGCAGCGATCACGGTGTCCGCAGTACCTCCTACGAGCAGTACTTC. This sequence encodes CASSDHGVRSTSYEQYF.

This clonotype was observed a handful of times. The chain combines TRBV5-4 with TRBJ1-2; no clear D. The CDR3 covers 14 residues. Germline values: CDR1 SGHNT, CDR2 YYREEE (reference sequence). V lost 3 bases to trimming and J lost 4 bases, with 13 bases between them. The CDR3 loop reads CASSSDLRGYGYTF. The CDR3 DNA reads TGTGCCAGCAGCTCGGACCTACGAGGCTATGGCTACACCTTC.

This CDR3 is CASSPQQEQYF. The DNA for the CDR3 is TGTGCCAGCTCACCCCAGCAAGAGCAGTACTTC. The V gene is TRBV18, the J gene TRBJ2-7; D remains unclear. This CDR3 spans 11 amino acids. The germline gives CDR1 KGHSH, CDR2 LQKENI. Trimming took 3 bases from V and 7 from J, leaving 7 bases between them.

This clonotype was observed a handful of times. V usage is TRBV24-1 and J usage is TRBJ2-2; D is possibly TRBD1 or TRBD2 (5 bases each). This CDR3 has 15 residues. Germline lookup yields CDR1 KGHDR and CDR2 SFDVKD. Trimming left V 1 base short and J 2 bases short, with 7 bases between. The CDR3 sequence: CATSDFGGNTGELFF. The CDR3 DNA sequence: TGTGCCACCAGTGATTTTGGGGGAAACACCGGGGAGCTGTTTTTT.

The table lists this clonotype with many counts. The V and J genes are TRBV21-1 and TRBJ1-3; the table calls TRBD1, which could not be checked here. TRBV21-1 is described as a pseudogene. The CDR3 covers 16 residues. This CDR3 reads CASSNGQESSGNTIYF. The CDR3 DNA follows: TGTGCCAGCAGCAACGGACAGGAGAGCTCTGGAAACACCATATATTTT.

The J gene is TRBJ2-3, the V gene TRBV24-1; D call uncertain. CDR3 size: 13 residues. V was pared by 8 bases and J by 4 bases, with 12 bases between. Germline CDR1 and CDR2: KGHDR and SFDVKD. In DNA form, the CDR3 reads TGTGCCACCAACGGTGGTGGTGCAGATACGCAGTATTTT. This sequence encodes CATNGGGADTQYF.

This clonotype was observed a handful of times. This CDR3 reads CSVGPGQGPATQYF. CDR3 DNA: TGCAGCGTTGGACCGGGACAGGGGCCTGCTACGCAGTATTTT. This chain links TRBV29-1 with TRBJ2-3; 10 bases fit TRBD1. The CDR3 totals 14 residues. Germline V gives CDR1 SQVTM, CDR2 ANQGSEA. Losses at the gene ends were 4 bases for V and 8 bases for J; bases not matched to a gene: 9.

This clonotype was found once. The chain links TRBV28 to TRBJ1-2; TRBD1 matches at 12 bases. CDR3 length equals 16 residues. Germline CDR1 reads MDHEN; CDR2 reads SYDVKM. Trimming cost V 4 bases and J 4 bases; bases outside gene matches: 7. DNA of the CDR3: TGTGCCAGCAGTTCCGGGACAGGGGGCGCAGGCTATGGCTACACCTTC. The encoded protein is CASSSGTGGAGYGYTF.

This chain connects TRBV20-1 to TRBJ2-1, with unresolved D. The V end was cut by 1 base, the J end by 2 bases, with 12 bases between. CDR1 is DFQATT and CDR2 is SNEGSKA in the germline V gene (reference sequence). This CDR3 is 15 amino acids long. The CDR3 is CSARVPGVPYNEQFF. The CDR3 DNA is TGCAGTGCTAGAGTCCCCGGAGTTCCCTACAATGAGCAGTTCTTC.

This chain links TRBV29-1 with TRBJ1-1; unclear D gene. V was cut by 4 bases and J by 2 bases, with 8 bases left in between. This CDR3 is built from 12 residues. Germline V gives CDR1 SQVTM, CDR2 ANQGSEA. Written as DNA, the CDR3 is TGCAGCGTTGCCGGGTTAAACACTGAAGCTTTCTTT. It translates to CSVAGLNTEAFF.

This clonotype has only a few counts. The chain couples TRBV20-1 to TRBJ2-1; 7 bases align to TRBD2. Germline CDR1 DFQATT, CDR2 SNEGSKA (reference sequence). V lost 0 bases, J lost 3 bases, and 11 bases stayed unmatched. This CDR3 comprises 17 residues. The CDR3 DNA reads TGCAGTGCTAGAGACCCCGCCCGGGCGGGAGACTACAATGAGCAGTTCTTC. It specifies CSARDPARAGDYNEQFF.

This clonotype was seen just once. J is TRBJ2-2 and V is TRBV7-9, with D maybe TRBD1 (7 bases). The germline V gene has CDR1 SEHNR and CDR2 FQNEAQ (reference sequence). The CDR3 has 15 amino acids. Trimming left V 3 bases short and J 4 bases short, with 12 bases between. As DNA, the CDR3 is TGTGCCAGCAGCTTGCGGGACAGACCCACCGGGGAGCTGTTTTTT. Its translation is CASSLRDRPTGELFF.

This clonotype was detected only a few times. CDR3 in amino acids: CASSERGNLQETQYF. The CDR3 coding sequence is TGTGCCAGCAGCGAGAGGGGGAACCTCCAAGAGACCCAGTACTTC. The chain combines TRBV7-6 with TRBJ2-5; TRBD1 might be the D (6 bases). This CDR3 comprises 15 residues. Germline V gene lookup returns CDR1 SGHVS and CDR2 FNYEAQ. Trimming left V 5 bases short and J 1 base short, with 14 bases between.